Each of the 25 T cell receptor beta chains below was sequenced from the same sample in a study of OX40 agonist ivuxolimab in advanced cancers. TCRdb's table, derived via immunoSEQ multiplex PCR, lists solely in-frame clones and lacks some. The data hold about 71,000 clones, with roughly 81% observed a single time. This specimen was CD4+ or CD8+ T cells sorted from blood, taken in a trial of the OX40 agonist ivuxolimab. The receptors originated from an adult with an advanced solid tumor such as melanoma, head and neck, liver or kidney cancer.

CDR3 protein: CASSRRRNTEAFF. In DNA, the CDR3 is TGTGCCAGCAGCCGTAGACGGAACACTGAAGCTTTCTTT. The chain couples TRBV13 to TRBJ1-1; D is undetermined. Germline V gives CDR1 PRHDT, CDR2 FYEKMQ (reference sequence). The CDR3 runs 13 residues. V was clipped by 5 bases and J by 1 base, with 8 bases between them.

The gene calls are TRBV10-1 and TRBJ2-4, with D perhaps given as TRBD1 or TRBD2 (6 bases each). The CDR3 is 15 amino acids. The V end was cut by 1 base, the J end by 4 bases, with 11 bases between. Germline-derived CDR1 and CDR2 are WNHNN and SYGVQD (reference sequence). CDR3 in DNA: TGCGCCAGCAGTGAGTTTACGGGGGCTAAAAACATTCAGTACTTC. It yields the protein CASSEFTGAKNIQYF.

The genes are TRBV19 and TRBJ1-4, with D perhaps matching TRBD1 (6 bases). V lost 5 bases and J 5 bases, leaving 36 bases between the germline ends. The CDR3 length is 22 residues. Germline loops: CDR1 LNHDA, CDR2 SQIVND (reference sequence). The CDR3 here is CASSVWAGEVGGFMETNEKLFF. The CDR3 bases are TGTGCCAGTAGTGTTTGGGCAGGGGAGGTCGGGGGTTTCATGGAAACAAATGAAAAACTGTTTTTT.

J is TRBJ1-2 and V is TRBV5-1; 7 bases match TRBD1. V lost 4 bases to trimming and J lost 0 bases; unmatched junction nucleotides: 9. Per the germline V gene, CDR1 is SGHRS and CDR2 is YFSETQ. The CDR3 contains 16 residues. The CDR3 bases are TGCGCCAGCAGCGCAGGACCCGGGACAGCTAACTATGGCTACACCTTC. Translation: CASSAGPGTANYGYTF. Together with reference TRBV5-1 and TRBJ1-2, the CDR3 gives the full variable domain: KAGVTQTPRYLIKTRGQQVTLSCSPISGHRSVSWYQQTPGQGLQFLFEYFSETQRNKGNFPGRFSGRQFSNSRSEMNVSTLELGDSALYLCASSAGPGTANYGYTFGSGTRLTVV.

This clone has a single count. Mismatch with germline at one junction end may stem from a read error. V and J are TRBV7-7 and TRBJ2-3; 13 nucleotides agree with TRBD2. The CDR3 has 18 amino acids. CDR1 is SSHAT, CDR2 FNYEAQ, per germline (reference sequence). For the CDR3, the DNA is TGTGCTAGCAGCCTGCGACGGACTAGCGGGAGATCCACAGATACGCAGTATTTT. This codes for CASSLRRTSGRSTDTQYF.

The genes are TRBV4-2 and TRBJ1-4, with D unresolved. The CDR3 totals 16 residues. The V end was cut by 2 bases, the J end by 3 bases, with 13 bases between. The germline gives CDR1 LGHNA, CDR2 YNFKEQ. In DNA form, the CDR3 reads TGTGCCAGCAGCCAACCGACGGTCGGGGCTAATGAAAAACTGTTTTTT. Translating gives CASSQPTVGANEKLFF.

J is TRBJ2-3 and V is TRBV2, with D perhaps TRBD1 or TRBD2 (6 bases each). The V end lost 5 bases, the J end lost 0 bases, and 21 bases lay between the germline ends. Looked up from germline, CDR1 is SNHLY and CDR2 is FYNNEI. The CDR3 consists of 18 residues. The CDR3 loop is CASSLTSTGGESTDTQYF. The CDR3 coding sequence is TGTGCCAGCAGTCTGACCTCGACAGGCGGGGAGAGCACAGATACGCAGTATTTT.

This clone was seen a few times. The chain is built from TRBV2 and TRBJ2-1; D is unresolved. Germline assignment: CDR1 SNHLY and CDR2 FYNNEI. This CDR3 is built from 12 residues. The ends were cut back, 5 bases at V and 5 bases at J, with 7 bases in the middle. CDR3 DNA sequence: TGTGCCAGCAGTTCAAGAAACAATGAGCAGTTCTTC. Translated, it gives CASSSRNNEQFF.

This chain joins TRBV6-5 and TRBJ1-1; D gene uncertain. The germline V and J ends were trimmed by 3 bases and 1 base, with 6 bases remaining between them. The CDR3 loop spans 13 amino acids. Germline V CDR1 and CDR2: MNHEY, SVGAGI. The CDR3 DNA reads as TGTGCCAGCAGTTATTCAGAGAACACTGAAGCTTTCTTT. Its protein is CASSYSENTEAFF.

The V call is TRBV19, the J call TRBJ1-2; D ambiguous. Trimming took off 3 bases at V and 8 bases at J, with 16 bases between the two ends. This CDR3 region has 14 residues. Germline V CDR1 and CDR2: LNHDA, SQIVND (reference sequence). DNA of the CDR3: TGTGCCAGTAGTATCCCGGGAAGAAGCGTCGGCTACACCTTC. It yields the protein CASSIPGRSVGYTF.

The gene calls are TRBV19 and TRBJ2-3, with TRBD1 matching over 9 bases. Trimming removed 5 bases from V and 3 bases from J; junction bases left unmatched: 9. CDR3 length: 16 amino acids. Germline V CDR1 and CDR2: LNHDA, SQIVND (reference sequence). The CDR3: CASSAAGTGFTDTQYF. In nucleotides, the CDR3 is TGTGCCAGTAGTGCCGCCGGGACAGGGTTTACAGATACGCAGTATTTT.

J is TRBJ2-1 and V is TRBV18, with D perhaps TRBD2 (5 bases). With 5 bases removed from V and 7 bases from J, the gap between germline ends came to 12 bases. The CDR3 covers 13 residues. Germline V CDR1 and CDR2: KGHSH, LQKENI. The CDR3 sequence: CASSAETGNEQFF. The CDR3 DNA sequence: TGTGCCAGCTCAGCGGAGACGGGAAATGAGCAGTTCTTC.

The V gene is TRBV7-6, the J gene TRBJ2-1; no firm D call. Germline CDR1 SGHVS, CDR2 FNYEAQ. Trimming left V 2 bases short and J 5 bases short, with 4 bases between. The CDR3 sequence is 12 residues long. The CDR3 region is CASSLRNNEQFF. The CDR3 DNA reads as TGTGCCAGCAGCTTAAGGAACAATGAGCAGTTCTTC.

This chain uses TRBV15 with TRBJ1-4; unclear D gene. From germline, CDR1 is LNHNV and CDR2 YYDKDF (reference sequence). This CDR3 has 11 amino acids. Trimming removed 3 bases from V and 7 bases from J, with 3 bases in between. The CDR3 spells CATSRGEKLFF. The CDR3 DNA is TGTGCCACCAGCAGGGGTGAAAAACTGTTTTTT.

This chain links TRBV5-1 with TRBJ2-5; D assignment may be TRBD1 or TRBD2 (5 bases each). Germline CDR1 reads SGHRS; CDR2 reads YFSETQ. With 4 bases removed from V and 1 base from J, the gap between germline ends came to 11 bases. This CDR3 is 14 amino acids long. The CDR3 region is CASSPGTFQETQYF. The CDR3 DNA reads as TGCGCCAGCAGCCCGGGGACGTTCCAAGAGACCCAGTACTTC.

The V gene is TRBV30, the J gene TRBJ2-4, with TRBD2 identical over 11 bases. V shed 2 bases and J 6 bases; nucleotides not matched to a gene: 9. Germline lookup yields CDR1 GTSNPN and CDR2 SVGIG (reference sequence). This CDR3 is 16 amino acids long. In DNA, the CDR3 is TGTGCCTGGAGTATTAGCGGGAGGGAGAGGGGAAACATTCAGTACTTC. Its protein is CAWSISGRERGNIQYF.

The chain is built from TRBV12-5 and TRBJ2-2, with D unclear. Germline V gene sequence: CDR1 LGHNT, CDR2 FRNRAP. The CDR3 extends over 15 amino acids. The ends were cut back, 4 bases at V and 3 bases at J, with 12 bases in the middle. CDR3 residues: CASGWMAVDTGELFF. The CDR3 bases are TGTGCTAGTGGTTGGATGGCTGTAGACACCGGGGAGCTGTTTTTT. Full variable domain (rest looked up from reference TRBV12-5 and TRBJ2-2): DARVTQTPRHKVTEMGQEVTMRCQPILGHNTVFWYRQTMMQGLELLAYFRNRAPLDDSGMPKDRFSAEMPDATLATLKIQPSEPRDSAVYFCASGWMAVDTGELFFGEGSRLTVL.

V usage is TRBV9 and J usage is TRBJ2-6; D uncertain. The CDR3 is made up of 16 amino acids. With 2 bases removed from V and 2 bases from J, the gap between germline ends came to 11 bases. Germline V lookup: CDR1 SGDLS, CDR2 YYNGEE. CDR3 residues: CASSVGDHAGANVLTF. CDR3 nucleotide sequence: TGTGCCAGCAGCGTTGGGGATCACGCTGGGGCCAACGTCCTGACTTTC.

The CDR3 DNA follows: TGTGCCAGCAGTGACGGCGGGGGGGGCTACAATGAGCAGTTCTTC. Translation: CASSDGGGGYNEQFF. The chain combines TRBV6-4 with TRBJ2-1; 9 bases align to TRBD2. CDR3 length: 15 residues. Germline CDR1 and CDR2: MRHNA and SNTAGT. V lost 2 bases, J lost 3 bases, and 2 bases stayed unmatched.

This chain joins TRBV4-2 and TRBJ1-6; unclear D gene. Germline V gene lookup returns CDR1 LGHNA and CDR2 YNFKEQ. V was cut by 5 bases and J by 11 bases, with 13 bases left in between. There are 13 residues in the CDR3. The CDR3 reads CASSLGRWPPLHF. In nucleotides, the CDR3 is TGTGCCAGCAGCTTAGGACGGTGGCCACCCCTCCACTTT.

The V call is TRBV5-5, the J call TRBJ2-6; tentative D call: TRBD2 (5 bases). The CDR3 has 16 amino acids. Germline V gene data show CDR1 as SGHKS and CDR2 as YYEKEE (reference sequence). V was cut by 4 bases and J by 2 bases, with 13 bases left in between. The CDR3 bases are TGTGCCAGCAGCATCGGGAAACTAGCTGGGGCCAACGTCCTGACTTTC. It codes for CASSIGKLAGANVLTF.

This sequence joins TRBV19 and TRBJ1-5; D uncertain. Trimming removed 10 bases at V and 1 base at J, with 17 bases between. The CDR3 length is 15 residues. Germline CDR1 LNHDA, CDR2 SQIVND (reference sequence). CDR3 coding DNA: TGTGCCACCTCAAGAAGGGCGTCGAGCAATCAGCCCCAGCATTTT. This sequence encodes CATSRRASSNQPQHF. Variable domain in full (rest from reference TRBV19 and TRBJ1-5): DGGITQSPKYLFRKEGQNVTLSCEQNLNHDAMYWYRQDPGQGLRLIYYSQIVNDFQKGDIAEGYSVSREKKESFPLTVTSAQKNPTAFYLCATSRRASSNQPQHFGDGTRLSIL.

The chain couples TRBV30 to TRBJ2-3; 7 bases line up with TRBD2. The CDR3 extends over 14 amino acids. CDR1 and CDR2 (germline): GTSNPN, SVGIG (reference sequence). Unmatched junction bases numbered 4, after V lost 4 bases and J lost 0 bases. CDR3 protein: CAWNAGVSTDTQYF. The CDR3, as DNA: TGTGCCTGGAACGCGGGGGTTAGCACAGATACGCAGTATTTT.

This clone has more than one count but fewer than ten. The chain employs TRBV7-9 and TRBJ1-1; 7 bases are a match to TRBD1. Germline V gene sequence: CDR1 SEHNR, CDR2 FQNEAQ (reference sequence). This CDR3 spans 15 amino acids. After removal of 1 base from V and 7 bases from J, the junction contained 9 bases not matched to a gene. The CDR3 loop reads CASSLDLAGGFEAFF. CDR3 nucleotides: TGTGCCAGCAGCTTAGACTTGGCAGGGGGTTTTGAAGCTTTCTTT.

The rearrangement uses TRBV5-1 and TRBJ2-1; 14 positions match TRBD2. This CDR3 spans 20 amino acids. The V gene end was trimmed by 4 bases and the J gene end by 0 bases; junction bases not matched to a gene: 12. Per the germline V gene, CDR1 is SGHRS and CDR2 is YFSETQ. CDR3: CASSTSTSGGAASSYNEQFF. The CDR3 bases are TGCGCCAGCAGCACATCGACTAGCGGGGGGGCCGCCTCCTCCTACAATGAGCAGTTCTTC.